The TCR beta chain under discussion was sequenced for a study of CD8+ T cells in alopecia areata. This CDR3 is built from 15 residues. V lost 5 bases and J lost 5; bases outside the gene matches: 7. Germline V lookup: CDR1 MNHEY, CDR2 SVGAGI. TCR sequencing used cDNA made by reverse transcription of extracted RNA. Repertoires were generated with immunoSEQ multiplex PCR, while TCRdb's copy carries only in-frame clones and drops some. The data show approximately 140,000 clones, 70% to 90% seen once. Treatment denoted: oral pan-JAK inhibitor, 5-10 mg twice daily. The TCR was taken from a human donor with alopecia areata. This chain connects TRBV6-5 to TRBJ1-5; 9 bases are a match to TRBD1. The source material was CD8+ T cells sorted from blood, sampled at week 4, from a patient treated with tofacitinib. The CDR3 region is CASSLFGDRDQPQHF. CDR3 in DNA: TGTGCCAGCAGTCTCTTTGGGGACAGGGATCAGCCCCAGCATTTT.